Listed here is a single T cell receptor (beta chain). The source of the sample is a study of technical replicates of blood from a handful of donors. Sequenced by immunoSEQ multiplex PCR; TCRdb stores in-frame clones only, minus some. This sample yields 65,000 to 85,000 clones, of which roughly 92% are seen a single time; 0.3% to 0.45% belongs to the top ten. Germline-derived CDR1 and CDR2 are ENHRY and SYGVKD. Trimming shortened V by 2 bases and J by 3 bases, and 13 bases separated the two germline ends. CDR3 length: 15 residues. The sequence was collected from a human donor in good health. The sequencing input was T cells isolated from PBMCs. This chain links TRBV10-3 with TRBJ1-2; D possibly corresponds to TRBD1 (5 bases). The CDR3 region is CAISERTNSYYGYTF. In DNA, the CDR3 is TGTGCCATCAGTGAGCGGACAAACTCCTACTATGGCTACACCTTC.